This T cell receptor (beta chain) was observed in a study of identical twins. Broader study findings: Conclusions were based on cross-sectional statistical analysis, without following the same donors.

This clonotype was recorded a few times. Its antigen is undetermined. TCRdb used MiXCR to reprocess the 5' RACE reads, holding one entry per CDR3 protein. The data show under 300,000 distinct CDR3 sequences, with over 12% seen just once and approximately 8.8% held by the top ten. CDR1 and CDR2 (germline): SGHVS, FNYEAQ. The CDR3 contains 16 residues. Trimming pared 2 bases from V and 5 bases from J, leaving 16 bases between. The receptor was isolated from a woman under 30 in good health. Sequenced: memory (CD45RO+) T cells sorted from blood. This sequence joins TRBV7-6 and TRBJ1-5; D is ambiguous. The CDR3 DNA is TGTGCCAGCAGCTTATCTCGGCAGCTCGGGGATCAGCCCCAGCATTTT. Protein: CASSLSRQLGDQPQHF.